This T cell receptor beta chain was profiled in a study of T cell repertoires in ileal Crohn's disease. Turning to the study itself: At postoperative colonoscopy, neoterminal ileum biopsies were taken as M6. Findings and limits, study-wide: Postoperative endoscopy occurred within one year, median approximately 6.8 months. Clonal expansions were more frequent in active smokers than non-smokers at surgery. High-frequency clones were more common in sorted CD8 than CD4 cells.

CDR1 and CDR2 from the germline V gene are SGHNT and YENEEA. V was clipped by 5 bases and J by 5 bases, with 15 bases between them. This CDR3 has 15 residues. Sequencing used immunoSEQ multiplex PCR; TCRdb keeps in-frame clones, though not all of them. The sample comprises 9,000 to 13,000 clones, about four fifths of which are singletons, and roughly 15% rests with the top ten. Time point noted: neoterminal ileum biopsy at postoperative endoscopy, about 6 months after surgery. As for this clone: Its target is not known.

The sequenced sample consisted of ileal tissue. The rearrangement joins TRBV11-3 to TRBJ2-2, with a weak D call TRBD2 (6 bases). This TCR was sampled from an adult with Crohn's disease. CDR3 sequence reads: CASSKTTGGTGELFF. The CDR3 coding sequence is TGTGCCAGCAGCAAGACGACTGGGGGGACCGGGGAGCTGTTTTTT.